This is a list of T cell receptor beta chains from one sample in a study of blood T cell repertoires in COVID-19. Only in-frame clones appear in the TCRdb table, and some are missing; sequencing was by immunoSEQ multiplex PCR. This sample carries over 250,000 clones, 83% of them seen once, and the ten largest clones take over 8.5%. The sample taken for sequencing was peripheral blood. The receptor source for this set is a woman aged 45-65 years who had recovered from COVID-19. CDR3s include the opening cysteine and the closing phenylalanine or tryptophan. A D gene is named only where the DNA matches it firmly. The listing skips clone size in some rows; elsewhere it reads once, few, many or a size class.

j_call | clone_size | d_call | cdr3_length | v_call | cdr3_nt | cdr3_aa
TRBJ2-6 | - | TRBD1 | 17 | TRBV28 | TGTGCCAGCAGGGTGCAGGGGGCTCCCTCTGGGGCCAACGTCCTGACTTTC | CASRVQGAPSGANVLTF
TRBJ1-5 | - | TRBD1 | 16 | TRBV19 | TGTGCCAGTAGTACCTCCGGAACAGGGGGGAATCAGCCCCAGCATTTT | CASSTSGTGGNQPQHF
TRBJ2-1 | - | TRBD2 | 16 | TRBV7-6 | TGTGCCAGCAGCTTAGCGTGGCAGCGGGAGGGCGCTGAGCAGTTCTTC | CASSLAWQREGAEQFF
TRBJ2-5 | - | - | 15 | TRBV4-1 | TGCGCCAGCAGCCAAAGGACCCAAGGGAGAGAGACCCAGTACTTC | CASSQRTQGRETQYF
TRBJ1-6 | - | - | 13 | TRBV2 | TGTGCCAGCAGTGCAGGACTCGATTCACCCCTCCACTTT | CASSAGLDSPLHF
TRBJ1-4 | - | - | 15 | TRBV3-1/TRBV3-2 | TGTGCCAGCAGCCAAGATCGGAGACAGTCTGAAAAACTGTTTTTT | CASSQDRRQSEKLFF
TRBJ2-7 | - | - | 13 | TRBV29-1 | TGCAGCGTTGAAGATCAACAGGGTGGAGAGCAGTACTTC | CSVEDQQGGEQYF
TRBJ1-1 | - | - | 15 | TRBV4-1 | TGCGCCAGCAGCCAAGAGGGCGCAGGGAACACTGAAGCTTTCTTT | CASSQEGAGNTEAFF
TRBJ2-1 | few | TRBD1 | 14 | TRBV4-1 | TGCGCCAGCAGCCAGGGGACAGGGGGATTTGAGCAGTTCTTC | CASSQGTGGFEQFF
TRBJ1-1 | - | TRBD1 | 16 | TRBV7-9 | TGTGCCAGCAGCGCCTTTACAGGGGGCACATACACTGAAGCTTTCTTT | CASSAFTGGTYTEAFF
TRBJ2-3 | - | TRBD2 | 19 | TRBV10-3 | TGTGCCATCAGTGAGAAATCGGGCAGCGGGGGGTCTAGCACAGATACGCAGTATTTT | CAISEKSGSGGSSTDTQYF
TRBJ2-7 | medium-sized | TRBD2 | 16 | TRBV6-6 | TGTGCCAGCAGTTATCGACCCCGGGAGGACCCATACGAGCAGTACTTC | CASSYRPREDPYEQYF
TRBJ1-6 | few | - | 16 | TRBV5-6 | TGTGCCAGCAGCATCCAAGGGGCCACCCAGGGTTCACCCCTCCACTTT | CASSIQGATQGSPLHF
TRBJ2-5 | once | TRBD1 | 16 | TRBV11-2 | TGTGCCAGCAGCTTAGTTACAGGGGTGGGCCAAGAGACCCAGTACTTC | CASSLVTGVGQETQYF
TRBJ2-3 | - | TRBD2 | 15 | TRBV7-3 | TGTGCCAGCGCAAAGGGCGGGGGGGCCCCAGATACGCAGTATTTT | CASAKGGGAPDTQYF
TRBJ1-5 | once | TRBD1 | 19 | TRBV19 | TGTGCCAGTAGTACCGGGACAGGCGGAACCATAGGGAGCAATCAGCCCCAGCATTTT | CASSTGTGGTIGSNQPQHF
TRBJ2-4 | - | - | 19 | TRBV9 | TGTGCCAGCAGCGCTGGAGCGACTAGGGGAGGGGGAGCCAAAAACATTCAGTACTTC | CASSAGATRGGGAKNIQYF
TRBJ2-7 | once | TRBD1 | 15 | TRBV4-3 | TGCGCCAGCAGCCAAGGGACAGGGGATTTGTACGAGCAGTACTTC | CASSQGTGDLYEQYF
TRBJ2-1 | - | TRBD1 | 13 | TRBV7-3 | TGTGCCAGCAGCAAGGACAGGTACAATGAGCAGTTCTTC | CASSKDRYNEQFF
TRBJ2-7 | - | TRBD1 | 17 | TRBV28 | TGTGCCAGCAGTCCTGTCCGAGGGACAGGGCTAAGATACGAGCAGTACTTC | CASSPVRGTGLRYEQYF
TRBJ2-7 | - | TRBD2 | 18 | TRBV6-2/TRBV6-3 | TGTGCCAGCAGTTACTTAGCGGGCCCCCAGAGGGAGGGGTACGAGCAGTACTTC | CASSYLAGPQREGYEQYF
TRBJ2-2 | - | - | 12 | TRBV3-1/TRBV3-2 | TGTGCCAGCAGCCAACAATCCGGGGAGCTGTTTTTT | CASSQQSGELFF
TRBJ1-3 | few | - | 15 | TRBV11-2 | TGTGCCAGCAGCTTTCAGCGGATCTCTGGAAACACCATATATTTT | CASSFQRISGNTIYF
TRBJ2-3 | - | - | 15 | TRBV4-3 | TGCGCCAGCAGCCGCTCAGGGGAGAACACAGATACGCAGTATTTT | CASSRSGENTDTQYF
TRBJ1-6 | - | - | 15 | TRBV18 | TGTGCCAGCTCACCCGAGACCGCGGGGAGTTCACCCCTCCACTTT | CASSPETAGSSPLHF
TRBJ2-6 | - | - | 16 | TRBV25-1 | TGTGCCAGCAGTGAATATGCAGGCTCTGGGGCCAACGTCCTGACTTTC | CASSEYAGSGANVLTF
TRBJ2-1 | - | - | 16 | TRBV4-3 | TGCGCCAGCAGCCCCCTGAGTCTAAGCTCCTACAATGAGCAGTTCTTC | CASSPLSLSSYNEQFF
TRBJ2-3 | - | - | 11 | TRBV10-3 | TGTGCCTCCACATCCACAGATACGCAGTATTTT | CASTSTDTQYF
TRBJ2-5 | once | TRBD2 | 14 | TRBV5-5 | TGTGCCAGCAGCTCGGCGGGGGGGCTTGAGACCCAGTACTTC | CASSSAGGLETQYF
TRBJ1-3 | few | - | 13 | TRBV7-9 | TGTGCCAGCGCTCGAGGTGAAGGAAACACCATATATTTT | CASARGEGNTIYF
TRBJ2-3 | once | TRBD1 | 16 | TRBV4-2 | TGTGCCAGCAGCCAAGCGCGACAGGGTGGCGCAGATACGCAGTATTTT | CASSQARQGGADTQYF
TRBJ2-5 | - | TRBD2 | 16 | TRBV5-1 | TGCGCCAGCAGCCTTACCCGGGCGGGAGAGCAAGAGACCCAGTACTTC | CASSLTRAGEQETQYF
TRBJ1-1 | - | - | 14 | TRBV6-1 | TGTGCCAGCAGTGAAAAATCTTCCAGGCAGGAAGCTTTCTTT | CASSEKSSRQEAFF
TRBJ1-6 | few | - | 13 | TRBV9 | TGTGCCAGCAGCGTAGATCAGGATTCACCCCTCCACTTT | CASSVDQDSPLHF
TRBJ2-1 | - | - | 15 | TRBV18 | TGTGCCAGCTCACCGTCCGGGCCCCAAAACGGAGGCCTGTTCTTC | CASSPSGPQNGGLFF
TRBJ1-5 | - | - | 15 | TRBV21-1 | TGTGCCAGCAGCGGCCGGACAGGAACCAATCAGCCCCAGCATTTT | CASSGRTGTNQPQHF
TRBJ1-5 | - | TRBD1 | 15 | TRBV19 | TGTGCCAGTAGTATTTTTCCAGGGGGCCGTCAGCCCCAGCATTTT | CASSIFPGGRQPQHF
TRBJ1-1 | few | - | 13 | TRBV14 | TGTGCCAGCAGCCTTACAGGGTCCTCTGAAGCTTTCTTT | CASSLTGSSEAFF
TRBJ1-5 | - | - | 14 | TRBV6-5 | TGTGCCAGCAGTCAGGGTGATAGCAATCAGCCCCAGCATTTT | CASSQGDSNQPQHF
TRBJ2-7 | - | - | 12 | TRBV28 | TGTGCCAGCAAGGAGCGGCCCTACGAGCAGTACTTC | CASKERPYEQYF
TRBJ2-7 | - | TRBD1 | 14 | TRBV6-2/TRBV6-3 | TGTGCCAGCAGTTACCCGGGACAGAAATACGAGCAGTACTTC | CASSYPGQKYEQYF
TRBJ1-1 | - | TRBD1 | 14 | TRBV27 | TGTGCCAGCAGTCCTCGGGACAGGAACACTGAAGCTTTCTTT | CASSPRDRNTEAFF
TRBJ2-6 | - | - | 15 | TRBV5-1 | TGCGCCAGCAGCTTGGGGGGCGCTGGGGCCAACGTCCTGACTTTC | CASSLGGAGANVLTF
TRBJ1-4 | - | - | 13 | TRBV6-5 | TGTGCAACCAGGGGCAGGGCTAGTGAAAAACTGTTTTTT | CATRGRASEKLFF
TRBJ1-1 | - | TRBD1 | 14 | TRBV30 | TGTGCCTGGACCAACAGGGGGCCTCACACTGAAGCTTTCTTT | CAWTNRGPHTEAFF
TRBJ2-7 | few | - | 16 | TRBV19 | TGTGCCAGTAGTATAGCCCGGGGTTCGGCGTTGGGCGAGCAGTACTTC | CASSIARGSALGEQYF
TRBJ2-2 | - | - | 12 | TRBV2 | TGTGCCAGCAGCGCGAACACCGGGGAGCTGTTTTTT | CASSANTGELFF
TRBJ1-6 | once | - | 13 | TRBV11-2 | TGTGCCAGCAGCTTAGATTCGGGTTCACCCCTCCACTTT | CASSLDSGSPLHF
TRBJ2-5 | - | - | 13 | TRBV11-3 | TGTGCCAGCAGCTTGGGGAGATTGGAGACCCAGTACTTC | CASSLGRLETQYF
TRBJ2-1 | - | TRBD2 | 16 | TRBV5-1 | TGCGCCAGCAGCTTGGTTTCAGCGGGGACCTACAATGAGCAGTTCTTC | CASSLVSAGTYNEQFF
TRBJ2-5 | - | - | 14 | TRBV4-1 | TGCGCCAGCAGCCAAGGCTGGGCAGGGGAGACCCAGTACTTC | CASSQGWAGETQYF